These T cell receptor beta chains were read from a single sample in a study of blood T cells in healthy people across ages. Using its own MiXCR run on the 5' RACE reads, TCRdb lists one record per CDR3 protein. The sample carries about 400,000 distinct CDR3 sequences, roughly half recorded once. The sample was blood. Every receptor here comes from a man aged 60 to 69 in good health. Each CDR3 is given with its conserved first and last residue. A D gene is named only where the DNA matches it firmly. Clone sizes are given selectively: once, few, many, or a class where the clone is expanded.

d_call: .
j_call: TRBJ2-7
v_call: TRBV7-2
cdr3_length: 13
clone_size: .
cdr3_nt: TGTGCCGGCAGCTTGGAGATCTCCTACGAGCAGTACTTC
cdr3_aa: CAGSLEISYEQYF

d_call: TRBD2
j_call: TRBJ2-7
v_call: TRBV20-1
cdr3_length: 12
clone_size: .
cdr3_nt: TGCAGTGCCCCTGCGGGGGGCTACGAGCAGTACTTC
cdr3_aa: CSAPAGGYEQYF

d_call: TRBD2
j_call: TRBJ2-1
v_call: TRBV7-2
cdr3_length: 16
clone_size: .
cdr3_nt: TGTGCCAGCAGCTTAGCTTCTAGCGGACCTTACAATGAGCAGTTCTTC
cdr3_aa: CASSLASSGPYNEQFF

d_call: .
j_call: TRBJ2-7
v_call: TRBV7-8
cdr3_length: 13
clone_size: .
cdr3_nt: TGTGCCAGCAGCCTCACAGGTCGCTCCGAGCAGTACTTC
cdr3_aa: CASSLTGRSEQYF

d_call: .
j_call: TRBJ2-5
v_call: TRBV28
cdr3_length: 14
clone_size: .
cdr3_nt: TGTGCCAGCAGTTCCCCAGGGGATCAAGAGACCCAGTACTTC
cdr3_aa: CASSSPGDQETQYF

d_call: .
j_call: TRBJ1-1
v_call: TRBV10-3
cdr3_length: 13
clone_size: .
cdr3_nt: TGTGCCATCATTGGAGACAGTTCTCCTGAAGCTTTCTTT
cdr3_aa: CAIIGDSSPEAFF

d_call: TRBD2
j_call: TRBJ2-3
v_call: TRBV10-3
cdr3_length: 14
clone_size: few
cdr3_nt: TGTGCCACGGGGACTAGCGGGAGTGCAGATACGCAGTATTTT
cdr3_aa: CATGTSGSADTQYF

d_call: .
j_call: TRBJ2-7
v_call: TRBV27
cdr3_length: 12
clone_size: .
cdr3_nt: TGTGCCAGCAAAGGGGAATACAATGAGCAGTACTTC
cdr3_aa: CASKGEYNEQYF

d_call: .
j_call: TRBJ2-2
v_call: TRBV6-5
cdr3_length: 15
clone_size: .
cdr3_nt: TGTGCCAGCAGTCCCTTGCAGGGGGGGACCGGGGAGCTGTTTTTT
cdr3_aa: CASSPLQGGTGELFF

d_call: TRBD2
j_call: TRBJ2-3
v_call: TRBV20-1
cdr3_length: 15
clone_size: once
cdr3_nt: TGCAGTGCCGGGGCTAGCGGGGGGTCCACAGATACGCAGTATTTT
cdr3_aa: CSAGASGGSTDTQYF

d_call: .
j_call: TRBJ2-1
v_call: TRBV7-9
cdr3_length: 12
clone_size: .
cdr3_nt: TGTGCCAGCAGCTCCCGGGACCTCGAGCAGTTCTTC
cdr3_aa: CASSSRDLEQFF

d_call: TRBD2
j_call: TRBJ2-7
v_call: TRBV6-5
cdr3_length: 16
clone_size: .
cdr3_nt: TGTGCCAGCATCCCAAGGGTGGCTAGCGGGAGCGGGGAGCAGTACTTC
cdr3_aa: CASIPRVASGSGEQYF

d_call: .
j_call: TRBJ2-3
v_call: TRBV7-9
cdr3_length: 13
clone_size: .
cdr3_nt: TGTGCCAGCAGATTCCCATTGGGGGATACGCAGTATTTT
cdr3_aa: CASRFPLGDTQYF

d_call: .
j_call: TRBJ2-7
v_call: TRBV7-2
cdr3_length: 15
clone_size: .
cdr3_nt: TGTGCCAGCAGCTCCTACCTCGGGGCCTCCTACGAGCAGTACTTC
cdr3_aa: CASSSYLGASYEQYF

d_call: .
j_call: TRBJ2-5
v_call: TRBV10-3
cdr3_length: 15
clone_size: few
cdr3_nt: TGTGCCATCAGTGGGGATGAGGGCCCCAGGGAGACCCAGTACTTC
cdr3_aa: CAISGDEGPRETQYF

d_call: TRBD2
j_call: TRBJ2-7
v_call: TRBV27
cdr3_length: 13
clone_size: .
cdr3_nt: TGTGCCAGCAGTCTGACTAGCGGAAACGAGCAGTACTTC
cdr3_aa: CASSLTSGNEQYF

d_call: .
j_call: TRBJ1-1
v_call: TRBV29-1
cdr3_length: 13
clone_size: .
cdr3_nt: TGCAGCGGGGGCCGGGACTCGAACACTGAAGCTTTCTTT
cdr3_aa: CSGGRDSNTEAFF

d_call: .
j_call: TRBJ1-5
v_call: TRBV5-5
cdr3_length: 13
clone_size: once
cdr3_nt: TGTGCCAGCAGCGGAATAGGGGGTCAGCCCCAGCATTTT
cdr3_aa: CASSGIGGQPQHF

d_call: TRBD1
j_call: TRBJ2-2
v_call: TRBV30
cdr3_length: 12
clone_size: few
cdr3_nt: TGTGCGGACAGGGCCGCGACCGGGGAGCTGTTTTTT
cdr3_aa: CADRAATGELFF

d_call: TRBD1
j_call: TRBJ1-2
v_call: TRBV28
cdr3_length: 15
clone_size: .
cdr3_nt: TGTGCCAGCAGTACCCGGACAGGGGGAAACTATGGCTACACCTTC
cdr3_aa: CASSTRTGGNYGYTF

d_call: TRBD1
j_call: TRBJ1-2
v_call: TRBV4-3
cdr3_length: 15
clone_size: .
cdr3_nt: TGCGCCAGCAGCCAAGGGACAGGGACCAACTATGGCTACACCTTC
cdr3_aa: CASSQGTGTNYGYTF

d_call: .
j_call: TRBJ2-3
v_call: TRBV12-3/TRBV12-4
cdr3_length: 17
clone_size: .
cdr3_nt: TGTGCCAGCAGTTTAGATTCCGGGGACGGGAAATCAGATACGCAGTATTTT
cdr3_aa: CASSLDSGDGKSDTQYF

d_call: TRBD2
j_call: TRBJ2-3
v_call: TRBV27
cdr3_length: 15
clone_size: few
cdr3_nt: TGTGCCAGCAGTTTAACTAGCGGGGGTGGAGATACGCAGTATTTT
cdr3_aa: CASSLTSGGGDTQYF

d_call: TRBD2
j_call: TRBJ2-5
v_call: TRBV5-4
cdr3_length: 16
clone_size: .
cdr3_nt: TGTGCCAGCAGCTTTGCTAGCGGGGGGGCCATGGAGACCCAGTACTTC
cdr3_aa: CASSFASGGAMETQYF

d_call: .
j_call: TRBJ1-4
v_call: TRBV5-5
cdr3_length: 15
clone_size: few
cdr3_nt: TGTGCCAGCAGCTTGCGGGCGGATTCCAATGAAAAACTGTTTTTT
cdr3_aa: CASSLRADSNEKLFF

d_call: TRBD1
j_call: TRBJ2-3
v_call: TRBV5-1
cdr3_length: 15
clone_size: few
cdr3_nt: TGCGCCAGCAGACAGGGGGCGGGAAGCACAGATACGCAGTATTTT
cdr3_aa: CASRQGAGSTDTQYF

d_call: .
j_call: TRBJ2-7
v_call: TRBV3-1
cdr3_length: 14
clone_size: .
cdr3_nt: TGTGCCAGCAGCCCCCGGGACCTAGAAGACATTCTGTACTTC
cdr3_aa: CASSPRDLEDILYF

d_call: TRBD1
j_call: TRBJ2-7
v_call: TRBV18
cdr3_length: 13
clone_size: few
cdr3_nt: TGTGCCAGCGAACCAACAGGGGGCTACGAGCAGTACTTC
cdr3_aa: CASEPTGGYEQYF

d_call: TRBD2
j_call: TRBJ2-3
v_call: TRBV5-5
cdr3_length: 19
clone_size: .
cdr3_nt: TGTGCCAGCAGCTTGGTCGGGACTAGCGGGGGGCAACCCACAGATACGCAGTATTTT
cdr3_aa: CASSLVGTSGGQPTDTQYF

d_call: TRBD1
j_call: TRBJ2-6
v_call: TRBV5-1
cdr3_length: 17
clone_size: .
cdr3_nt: TGCGCCAGCAGTAAACGGACAGGGACGACTGGGGCCAACGTCCTGACTTTC
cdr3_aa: CASSKRTGTTGANVLTF

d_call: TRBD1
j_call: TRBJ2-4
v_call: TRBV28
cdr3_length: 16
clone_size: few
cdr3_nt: TGTGCCAGCTCGACAGGGGGACAGGTGACGTCGGGCATTCAGTACTTC
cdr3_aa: CASSTGGQVTSGIQYF

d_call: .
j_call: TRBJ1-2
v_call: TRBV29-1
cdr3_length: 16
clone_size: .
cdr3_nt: TGCAGCGCCCGTACATCGGGGGGGCTAGGATACTATGGCTACACCTTC
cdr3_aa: CSARTSGGLGYYGYTF

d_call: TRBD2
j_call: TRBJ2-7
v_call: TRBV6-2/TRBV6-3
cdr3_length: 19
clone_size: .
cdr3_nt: TGTGCCAGCAGTCCCACCCGGACTAGCGGGAGACCCAAGACCTACGAGCAGTACTTC
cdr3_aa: CASSPTRTSGRPKTYEQYF

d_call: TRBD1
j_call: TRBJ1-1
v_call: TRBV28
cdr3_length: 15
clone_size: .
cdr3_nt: TGTGCCAGCAGTTCCGCCGCAGGGGGAAGAAATGAAGCTTTCTTT
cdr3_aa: CASSSAAGGRNEAFF

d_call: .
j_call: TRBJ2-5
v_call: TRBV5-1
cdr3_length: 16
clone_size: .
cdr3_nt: TGCGCCAGCAGCTTGGAGTCGACTAAGCTTCAAGAGACCCAGTACTTC
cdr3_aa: CASSLESTKLQETQYF

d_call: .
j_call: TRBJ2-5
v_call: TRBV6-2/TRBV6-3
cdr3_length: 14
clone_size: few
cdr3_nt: TGTGCCAGCAGACCGCCACAGGGCCTGGCGACCCAGTACTTC
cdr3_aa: CASRPPQGLATQYF

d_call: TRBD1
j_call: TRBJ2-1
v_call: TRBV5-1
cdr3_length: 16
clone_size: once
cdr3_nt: TGCGCCAGCAGCTTGGCGTGGACAGGGGGAAACAATGAGCAGTTCTTC
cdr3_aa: CASSLAWTGGNNEQFF

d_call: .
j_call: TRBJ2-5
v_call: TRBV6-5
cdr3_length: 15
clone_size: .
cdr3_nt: TGTGCCAGCAGTCCCGCGGGGACTGGGGGGGAGACCCAGTACTTC
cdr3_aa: CASSPAGTGGETQYF

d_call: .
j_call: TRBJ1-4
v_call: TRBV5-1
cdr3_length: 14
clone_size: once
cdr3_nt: TGCGCCAGCAGCCGGGAGTCCATCAATGAAAAACTGTTTTTT
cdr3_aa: CASSRESINEKLFF

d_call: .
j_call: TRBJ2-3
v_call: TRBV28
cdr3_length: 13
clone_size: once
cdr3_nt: TGTGCCAGCAGATCAGCCAGCACAGATACGCAGTATTTT
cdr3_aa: CASRSASTDTQYF

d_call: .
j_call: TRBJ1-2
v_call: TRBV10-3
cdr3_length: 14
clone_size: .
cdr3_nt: TGTGCCATCAACCGGGACGGGGCTAACTATGGCTACACCTTC
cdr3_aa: CAINRDGANYGYTF

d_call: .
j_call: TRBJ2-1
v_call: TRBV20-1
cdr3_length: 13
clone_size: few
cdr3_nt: TGCAGTGCTTCAGCCGCCCTGGGGTATGAGCAGTTCTTC
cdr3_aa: CSASAALGYEQFF

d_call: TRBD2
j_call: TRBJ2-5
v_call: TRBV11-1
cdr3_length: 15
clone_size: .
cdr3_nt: TGTGCCGGCAGCGGACGACTAGCGGGAGAAAGGACCCAGTACTTC
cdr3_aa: CAGSGRLAGERTQYF

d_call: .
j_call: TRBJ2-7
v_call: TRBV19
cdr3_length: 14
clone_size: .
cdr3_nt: TGTGCCAGTAGAATAGCTAGCGACTCCTACGAGCAGTACTTC
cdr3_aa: CASRIASDSYEQYF

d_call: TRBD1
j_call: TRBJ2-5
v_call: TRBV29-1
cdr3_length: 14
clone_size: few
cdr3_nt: TGCAGCACCCGGACAGGGGGCTCACAAGAGACCCAGTACTTC
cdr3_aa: CSTRTGGSQETQYF

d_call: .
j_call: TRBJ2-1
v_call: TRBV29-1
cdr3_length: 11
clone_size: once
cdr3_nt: TGCAGCGCCAGACGCGATGAGACCCAGTTCTTC
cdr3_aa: CSARRDETQFF

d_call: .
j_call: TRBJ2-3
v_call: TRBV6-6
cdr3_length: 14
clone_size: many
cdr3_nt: TGTGCCAGCAGTTACTCAGGGTCCTCAGATACGCAGTATTTT
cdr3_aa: CASSYSGSSDTQYF

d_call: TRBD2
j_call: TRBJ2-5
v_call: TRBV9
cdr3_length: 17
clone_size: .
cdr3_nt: TGTGCCAGCAGCGTAGCTGATAGCGGGAGTTTCGGGGAGACCCAGTACTTC
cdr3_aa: CASSVADSGSFGETQYF

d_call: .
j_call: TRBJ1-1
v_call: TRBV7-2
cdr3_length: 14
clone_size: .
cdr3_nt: TGTGCCAGCAGCTTATCAGGGGTTTACACTGAAGCTTTCTTT
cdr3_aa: CASSLSGVYTEAFF

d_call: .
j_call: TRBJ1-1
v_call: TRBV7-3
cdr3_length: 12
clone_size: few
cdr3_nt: TGTGCCAGCTCATCCGGGTTGGGTGAAGCTTTCTTT
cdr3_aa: CASSSGLGEAFF

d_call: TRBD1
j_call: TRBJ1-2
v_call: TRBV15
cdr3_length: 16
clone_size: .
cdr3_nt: TGTGCCACCAGCAGAGATCGACAGGGTATCGGGTATGGCTACACCTTC
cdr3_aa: CATSRDRQGIGYGYTF

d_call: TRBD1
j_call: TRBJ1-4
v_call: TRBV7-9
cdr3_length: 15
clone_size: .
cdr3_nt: TGTGCCAGCAGCTTAGTAGGGACAGGGGCCGAAAAACTGTTTTTT
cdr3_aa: CASSLVGTGAEKLFF

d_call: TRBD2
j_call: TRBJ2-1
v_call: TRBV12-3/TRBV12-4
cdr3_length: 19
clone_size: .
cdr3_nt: TGTGCCAGCAGCCCCTATAGCGGGAGGGCGGGGGGCACCTACAATGAGCAGTTCTTC
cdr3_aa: CASSPYSGRAGGTYNEQFF

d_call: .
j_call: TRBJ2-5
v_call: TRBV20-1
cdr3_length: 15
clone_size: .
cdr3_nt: TGCAGTGCTAGTAGGGCCAGCTCAAGACAAGAGACCCAGTACTTC
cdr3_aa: CSASRASSRQETQYF

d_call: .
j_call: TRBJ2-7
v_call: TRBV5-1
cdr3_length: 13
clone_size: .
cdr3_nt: TGCGCCAGCAGCTTTAAAGAGAGCGGCGAGCAGTACTTC
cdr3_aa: CASSFKESGEQYF

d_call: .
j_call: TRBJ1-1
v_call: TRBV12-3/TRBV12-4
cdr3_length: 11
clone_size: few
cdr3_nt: TGTGCCAGCAGACAGGGCACTGAAGCTTTCTTT
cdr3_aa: CASRQGTEAFF

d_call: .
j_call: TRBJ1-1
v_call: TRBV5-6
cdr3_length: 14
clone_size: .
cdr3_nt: TGTGCCAGCAGCTTGGGACAGAGGAACACTGAAGCTTTCTTT
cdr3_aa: CASSLGQRNTEAFF

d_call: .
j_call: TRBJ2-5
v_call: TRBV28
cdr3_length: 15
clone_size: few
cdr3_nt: TGTGCCAGCAGCTCTTGGGACCCGGGGGAGGAGACCCAGTACTTC
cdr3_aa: CASSSWDPGEETQYF

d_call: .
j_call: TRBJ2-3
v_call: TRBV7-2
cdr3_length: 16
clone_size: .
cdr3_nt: TGTGCCAGCAGCTTAGTTCCCCGGAGCAGCACAGATACGCAGTATTTT
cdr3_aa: CASSLVPRSSTDTQYF

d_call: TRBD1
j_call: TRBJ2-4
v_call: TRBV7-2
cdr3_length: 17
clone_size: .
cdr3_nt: TGTGCCAGCAGCTTAGTTCGGCAGGGGGACGTGGGAAACATTCAGTACTTC
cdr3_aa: CASSLVRQGDVGNIQYF